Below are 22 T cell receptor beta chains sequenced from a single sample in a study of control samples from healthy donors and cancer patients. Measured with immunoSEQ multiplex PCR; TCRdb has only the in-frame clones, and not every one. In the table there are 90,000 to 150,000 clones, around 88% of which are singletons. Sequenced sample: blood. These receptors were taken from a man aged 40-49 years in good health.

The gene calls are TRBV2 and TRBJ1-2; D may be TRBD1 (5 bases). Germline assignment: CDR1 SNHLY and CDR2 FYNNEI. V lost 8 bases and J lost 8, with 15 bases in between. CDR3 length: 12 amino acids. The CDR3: CASGAGPLGYTF. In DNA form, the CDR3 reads TGTGCCAGCGGGGCTGGCCCTCTCGGCTACACCTTC.

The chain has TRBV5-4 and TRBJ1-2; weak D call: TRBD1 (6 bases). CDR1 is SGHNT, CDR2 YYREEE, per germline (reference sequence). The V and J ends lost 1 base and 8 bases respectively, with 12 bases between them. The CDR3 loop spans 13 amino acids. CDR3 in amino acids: CASSLYGGQGYTF. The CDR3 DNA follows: TGTGCCAGCAGCTTGTACGGGGGGCAGGGCTACACCTTC.

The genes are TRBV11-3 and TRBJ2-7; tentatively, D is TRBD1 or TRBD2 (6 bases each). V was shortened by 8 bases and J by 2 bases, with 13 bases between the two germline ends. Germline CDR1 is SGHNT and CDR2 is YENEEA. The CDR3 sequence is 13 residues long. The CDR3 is CASGRDTAYEQYF. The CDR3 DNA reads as TGTGCCAGCGGGCGGGACACCGCCTACGAGCAGTACTTC.

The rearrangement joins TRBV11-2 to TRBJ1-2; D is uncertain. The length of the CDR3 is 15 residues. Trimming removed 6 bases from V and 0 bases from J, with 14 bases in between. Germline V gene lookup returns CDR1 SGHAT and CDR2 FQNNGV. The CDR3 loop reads CASRIGSGANYGYTF. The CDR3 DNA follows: TGTGCCAGCAGAATAGGATCCGGAGCTAACTATGGCTACACCTTC.

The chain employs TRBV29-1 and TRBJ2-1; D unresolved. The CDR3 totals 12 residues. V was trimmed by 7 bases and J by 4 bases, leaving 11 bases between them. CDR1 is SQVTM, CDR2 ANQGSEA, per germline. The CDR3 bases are TGCAGCGCCTATTTGGTTTACAATGAGCAGTTCTTC. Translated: CSAYLVYNEQFF.

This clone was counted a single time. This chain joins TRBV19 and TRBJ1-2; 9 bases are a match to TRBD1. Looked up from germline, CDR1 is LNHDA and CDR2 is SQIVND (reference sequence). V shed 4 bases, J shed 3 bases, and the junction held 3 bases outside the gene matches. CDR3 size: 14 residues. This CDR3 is CASSTWTGDYGYTF. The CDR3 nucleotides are TGTGCCAGTAGTACATGGACAGGGGACTATGGCTACACCTTC.

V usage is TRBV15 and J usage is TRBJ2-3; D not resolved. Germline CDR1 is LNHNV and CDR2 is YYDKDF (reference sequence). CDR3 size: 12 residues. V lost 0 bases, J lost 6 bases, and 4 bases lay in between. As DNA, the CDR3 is TGTGCCACCAGCAGAGACGGGGATACGCAGTATTTT. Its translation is CATSRDGDTQYF.

CDR3 in amino acids: CAIGRTVLSYEQYF. In nucleotides, the CDR3 is TGTGCCATCGGTAGAACAGTACTCTCCTACGAGCAGTACTTC. This chain joins TRBV10-3 and TRBJ2-7, with D unclear. The CDR3 has 14 amino acids. Trimming cost V 8 bases and J 0 bases, with 14 bases left between them. CDR1 is ENHRY and CDR2 is SYGVKD in the germline V gene.

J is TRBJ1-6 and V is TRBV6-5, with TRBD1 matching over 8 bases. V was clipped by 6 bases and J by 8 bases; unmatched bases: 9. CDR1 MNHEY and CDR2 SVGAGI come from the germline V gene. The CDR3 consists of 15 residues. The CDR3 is CASRGDRGKDSPLHF. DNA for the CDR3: TGTGCCAGCAGAGGCGACAGGGGTAAGGATTCACCCCTCCACTTT.

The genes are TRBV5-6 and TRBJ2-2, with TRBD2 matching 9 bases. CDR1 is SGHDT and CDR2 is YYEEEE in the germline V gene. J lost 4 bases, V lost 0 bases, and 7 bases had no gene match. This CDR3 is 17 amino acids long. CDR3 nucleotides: TGTGCCAGCAGCTTGGAGCTAGCGGGGTGGGTCACCGGGGAGCTGTTTTTT. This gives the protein CASSLELAGWVTGELFF.

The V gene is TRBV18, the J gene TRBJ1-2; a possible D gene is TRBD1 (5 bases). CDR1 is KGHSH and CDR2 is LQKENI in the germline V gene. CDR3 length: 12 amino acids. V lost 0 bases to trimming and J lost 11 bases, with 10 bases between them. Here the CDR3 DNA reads TGTGCCAGCTCACCACCTGTGGGGGAATACACCTTC. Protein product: CASSPPVGEYTF.

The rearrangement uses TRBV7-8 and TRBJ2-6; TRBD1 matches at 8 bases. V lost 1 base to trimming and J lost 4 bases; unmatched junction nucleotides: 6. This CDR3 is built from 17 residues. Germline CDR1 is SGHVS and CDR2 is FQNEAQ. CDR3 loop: CASSLVQGAWGANVLTF. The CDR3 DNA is TGTGCCAGCAGCTTAGTTCAGGGGGCGTGGGGGGCCAACGTCCTGACTTTC.

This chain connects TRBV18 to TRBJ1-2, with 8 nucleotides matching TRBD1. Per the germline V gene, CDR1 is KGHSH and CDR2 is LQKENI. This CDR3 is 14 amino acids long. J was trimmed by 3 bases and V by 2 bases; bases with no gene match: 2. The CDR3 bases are TGTGCCAGCTCACCAGCACAGGGGGACTATGGCTACACCTTC. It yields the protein CASSPAQGDYGYTF.

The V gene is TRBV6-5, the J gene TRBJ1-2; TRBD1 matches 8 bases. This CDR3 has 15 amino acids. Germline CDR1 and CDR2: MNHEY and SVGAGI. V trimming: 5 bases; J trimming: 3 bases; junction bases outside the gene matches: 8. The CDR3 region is CASSPSQTGDYGYTF. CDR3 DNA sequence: TGTGCCAGCAGTCCTAGCCAGACAGGGGACTATGGCTACACCTTC.

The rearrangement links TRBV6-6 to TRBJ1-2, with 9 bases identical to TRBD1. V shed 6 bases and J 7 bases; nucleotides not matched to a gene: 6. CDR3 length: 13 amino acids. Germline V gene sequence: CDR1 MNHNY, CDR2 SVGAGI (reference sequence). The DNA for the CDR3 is TGTGCCAGCAGGAGGGACAGGGCATTTGGCTACACCTTC. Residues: CASRRDRAFGYTF.

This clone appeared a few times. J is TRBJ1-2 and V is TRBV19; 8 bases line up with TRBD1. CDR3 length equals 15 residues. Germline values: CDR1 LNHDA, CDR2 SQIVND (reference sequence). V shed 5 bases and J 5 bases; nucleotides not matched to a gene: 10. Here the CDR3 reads CASSSNPQGVYGYTF. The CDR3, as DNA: TGTGCCAGTAGTTCCAATCCACAGGGGGTGTATGGCTACACCTTC.

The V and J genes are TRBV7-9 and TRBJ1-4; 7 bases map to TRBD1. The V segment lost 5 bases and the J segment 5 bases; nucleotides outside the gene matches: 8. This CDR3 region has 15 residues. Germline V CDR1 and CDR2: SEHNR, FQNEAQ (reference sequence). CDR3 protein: CASSPRDSRNEKLFF. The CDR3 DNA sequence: TGTGCCAGCAGCCCACGGGACAGCAGAAATGAAAAACTGTTTTTT.

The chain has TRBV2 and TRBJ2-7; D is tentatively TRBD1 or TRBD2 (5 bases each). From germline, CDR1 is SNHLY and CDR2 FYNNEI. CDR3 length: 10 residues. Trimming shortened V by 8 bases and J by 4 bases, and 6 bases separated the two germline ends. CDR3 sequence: CASGGYEQYF. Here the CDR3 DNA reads TGTGCCAGCGGGGGATACGAGCAGTACTTC.

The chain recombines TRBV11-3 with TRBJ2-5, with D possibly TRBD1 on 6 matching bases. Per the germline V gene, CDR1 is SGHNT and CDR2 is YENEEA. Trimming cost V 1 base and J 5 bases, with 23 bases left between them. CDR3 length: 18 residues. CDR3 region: CASSLAFIIQGISETQYF. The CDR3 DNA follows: TGTGCCAGCAGCTTAGCCTTCATAATACAGGGAATTTCGGAGACCCAGTACTTC. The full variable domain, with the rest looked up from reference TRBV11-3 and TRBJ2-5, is EAGVVQSPRYKIIEKKQPVAFWCNPISGHNTLYWYLQNLGQGPELLIRYENEEAVDDSQLPKDRFSAERLKGVDSTLKIQPAELGDSAVYLCASSLAFIIQGISETQYFGPGTRLLVL.

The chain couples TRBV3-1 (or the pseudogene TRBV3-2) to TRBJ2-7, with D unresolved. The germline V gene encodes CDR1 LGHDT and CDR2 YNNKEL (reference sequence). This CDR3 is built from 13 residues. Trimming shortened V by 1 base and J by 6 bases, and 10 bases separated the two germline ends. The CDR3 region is CASSQVGPGEQYF. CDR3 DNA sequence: TGTGCCAGCAGCCAAGTTGGGCCAGGCGAGCAGTACTTC.

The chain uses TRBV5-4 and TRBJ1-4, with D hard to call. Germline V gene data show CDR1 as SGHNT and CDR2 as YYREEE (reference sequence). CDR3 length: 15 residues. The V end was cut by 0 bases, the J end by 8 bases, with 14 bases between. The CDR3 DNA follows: TGTGCCAGCAGCTTGGGACCCCCGGTTGGGGAAAAACTGTTTTTT. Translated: CASSLGPPVGEKLFF.

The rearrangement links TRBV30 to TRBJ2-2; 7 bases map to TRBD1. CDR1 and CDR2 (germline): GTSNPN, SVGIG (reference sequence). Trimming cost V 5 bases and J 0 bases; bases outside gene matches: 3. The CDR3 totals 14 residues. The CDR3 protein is CAWDRASNTGELFF. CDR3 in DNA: TGTGCCTGGGACAGGGCCTCGAACACCGGGGAGCTGTTTTTT.